This paragraph covers one TCR beta chain sequence. Germline assignment: CDR1 SGHDT and CDR2 YYEEEE. The CDR3 has 13 amino acids. V dropped 1 base and J dropped 4 bases, with 8 bases sitting between them. Only in-frame clones appear in the TCRdb table, and some are missing; sequencing was by immunoSEQ multiplex PCR. The sample lists roughly 460,000 clones; approximately 90% were seen once. This sample was included in a study of blood T cell repertoires in COVID-19. The receptor comes from a young man with COVID-19, enrolled during active disease. The rearrangement joins TRBV5-6 to TRBJ1-1; a weak D match, TRBD1 (6 bases). The sample was peripheral blood. CDR3: CASSLTGSTEAFF. CDR3 coding DNA: TGTGCCAGCAGCTTGACAGGGAGCACTGAAGCTTTCTTT.